The next 18 T cell receptor beta chains were all read from a single sample in a study of T cells in Graves' hyperthyroidism and ophthalmopathy. The TCR beta CDR3 regions underwent amplification using RNA transcripts as the source. RT-PCR in the first round (using the HTBI primer set) targeted the TCR CDR3. TCRdb used MiXCR to reprocess the multiplex PCR reads, holding one entry per CDR3 protein. The sample lists more than 350,000 distinct CDR3 sequences; roughly 15% were seen once. Sequencing was performed on blood. These receptor sequences come from a woman aged 25 to 45 with Graves' ophthalmopathy.

This clonotype occurred many times. J is TRBJ1-5 and V is TRBV28; D is unclear. Germline V gene sequence: CDR1 MDHEN, CDR2 SYDVKM. V was clipped by 8 bases and J by 3 bases, with 8 bases between them. This CDR3 is built from 12 residues. This CDR3 reads CASETVNQPQHF. The CDR3 nucleotides are TGTGCCAGCGAGACGGTCAATCAGCCCCAGCATTTT.

To note about this clonotype: A junction boundary mismatches the germline segment, possibly from a read error. The rearrangement links TRBV7-2 to TRBJ2-3; D is possibly TRBD2 (6 bases). Germline assignment: CDR1 SGHTA and CDR2 FQGNSA. CDR3 length: 14 residues. The CDR3 sequence: CAGSLGGITDTQYF. CDR3 nucleotide sequence: TGTGCCGGCAGCCTTGGGGGGATCACAGATACGCAGTATTTT.

This clonotype came up once. The chain carries TRBV27 and TRBJ2-1; no reliable D call. Germline CDR1 MNHEY, CDR2 SMNVEV (reference sequence). The CDR3 is 15 amino acids. V shed 2 bases and J shed 4 bases, with 12 bases lying between them. CDR3 amino acids: CASSLKGWGYNEQFF. The CDR3 DNA is TGTGCCAGCAGTTTAAAGGGTTGGGGATACAATGAGCAGTTCTTC.

This clonotype was recorded at least ten times. J is TRBJ2-2 and V is TRBV14, with D unclear. The germline CDR1 and CDR2 sequences are SGHDN and FVKESK. The CDR3 extends over 14 amino acids. Trimming shortened V by 0 bases and J by 1 base, and 3 bases separated the two germline ends. The DNA for the CDR3 is TGTGCCAGCAGCCAAGAGGGGAACACCGGGGAGCTGTTTTTT. Amino acids: CASSQEGNTGELFF.

This clonotype was counted a single time. Possible read error: a much larger clone is one base away. J is TRBJ2-7 and V is TRBV20-1; 11 bases are a match to TRBD2. The CDR3 contains 14 residues. The germline gives CDR1 DFQATT, CDR2 SNEGSKA (reference sequence). V shed 4 bases, J shed 7 bases, and the junction held 9 bases outside the gene matches. DNA of the CDR3: TGCAGTGCTACCCTAGCGGGGGGTCGGGATGAGCAGTACTTC. It specifies CSATLAGGRDEQYF.

This clonotype was observed at least ten times. The chain carries TRBV5-5 and TRBJ1-5, with TRBD1 as a possible D gene (6 bases). Germline V lookup: CDR1 SGHKS, CDR2 YYEKEE (reference sequence). The CDR3 is 17 amino acids. V was pared by 2 bases and J by 1 base, with 16 bases between. The CDR3 sequence is CASSFSGGKGSNQPQHF. The CDR3 DNA reads TGTGCCAGCAGCTTTTCCGGGGGCAAGGGGAGCAATCAGCCCCAGCATTTT.

The chain joins TRBV9 to TRBJ1-1; the match to TRBD1 covers 9 bases. CDR3 size: 17 residues. The V and J ends lost 0 bases and 1 base, in that order; junction bases with no gene match: 7. CDR1 is SGDLS and CDR2 is YYNGEE in the germline V gene. DNA of the CDR3: TGTGCCAGCAGCGTAGGCCTGGGGGACAGGGCGAACACTGAAGCTTTCTTT. This gives the protein CASSVGLGDRANTEAFF.

V gene TRBV25-1 combines with J gene TRBJ2-1; 7 bases align to TRBD1. The trim removed 6 bases at V and 8 bases at J, leaving 7 bases unmatched. Germline V gives CDR1 MGHDK, CDR2 SYGVNS. The CDR3 is 13 residues long. The CDR3 DNA follows: TGTGCCAGCAGCCCGACAGGGTCTGATGAGCAGTTCTTC. This sequence encodes CASSPTGSDEQFF.

As to this clonotype: This may be a read error, as it is one base from a much larger clone. The CDR3 bases are TGCAGTGCTAAAGACCGGGACAGGCCATCCTACGAGCAGTACTTC. It codes for CSAKDRDRPSYEQYF. The V gene is TRBV20-1, the J gene TRBJ2-7, with TRBD1 matching 8 bases. The CDR3 has 15 residues. The V gene's germline CDR1 is DFQATT and CDR2 SNEGSKA (reference sequence). Germline trimming cut 4 bases from V and 1 base from J; bases unmatched to any gene: 9.

This clonotype was detected ten times or more. V and J are TRBV5-6 and TRBJ1-5, with D uncertain. Per germline, CDR1 SGHDT and CDR2 YYEEEE. Between the trimmed V and J ends, which lost 6 bases and 0 bases, there was a span of 13 bases. The CDR3 is 15 residues long. The CDR3 sequence is CASNDGKYSNQPQHF. The CDR3, as DNA: TGTGCCAGCAACGATGGGAAATATAGCAATCAGCCCCAGCATTTT.

CDR3 sequence: CAWSRQGETQYF. Here the CDR3 DNA reads TGTGCCTGGAGTCGTCAGGGAGAGACCCAGTACTTC. J is TRBJ2-5 and V is TRBV30; D might be TRBD1 (5 bases). This CDR3 is built from 12 residues. The V gene's germline CDR1 is GTSNPN and CDR2 SVGIG (reference sequence). V was clipped by 2 bases and J by 4 bases, with 8 bases between them.

In its sample, this clonotype was seen a few times. A much larger clone lies one base from this, so it may be a read error. The chain has TRBV7-2 and TRBJ2-7, with D maybe TRBD2 (6 bases). TRBJ2-1 explains the end of the DNA better; the J call may be wrong. The CDR3 covers 17 residues. Per the germline V gene, CDR1 is SGHTA and CDR2 is FQGNSA. DNA of the CDR3: TGTGCCAGCAGCTTAGTGTCGGCGGGGAGCCTATCCTACGAGCAGTTCTTC. Its protein is CASSLVSAGSLSYEQFF.

This clonotype was picked up many times. The chain has TRBV7-3 and TRBJ1-2; D is undetermined. This CDR3 is 15 amino acids long. V was shortened by 0 bases and J by 1 base, with 9 bases between the two germline ends. Germline V gives CDR1 SGHTA, CDR2 FQGTGA. CDR3 loop: CASSLTGQVNYGYTF. Here the CDR3 DNA reads TGTGCCAGCAGCTTAACGGGTCAGGTTAACTATGGCTACACCTTC.

The sample holds many counts of this clonotype. This chain links TRBV11-1 with TRBJ2-4; D is unresolved. The CDR3 extends over 15 amino acids. V was clipped by 3 bases and J by 0 bases, with 9 bases between them. Germline values: CDR1 SGHAT, CDR2 FQDESV (reference sequence). The CDR3: CASSLGPLAKNIQYF. CDR3 DNA: TGTGCCAGCAGCTTGGGCCCCCTAGCCAAAAACATTCAGTACTTC.

This clonotype has ten or more counts. CDR3 sequence: CASSFDADYEQYF. The CDR3 DNA sequence: TGTGCCAGCAGCTTTGACGCAGACTACGAGCAGTACTTC. The V and J genes are TRBV7-9 and TRBJ2-7; the D is unclear. This CDR3 is 13 amino acids long. Deletions cut 3 bases from V and 3 bases from J, with 9 bases between. Germline V lookup: CDR1 SEHNR, CDR2 FQNEAQ (reference sequence).

This chain uses TRBV7-2 with TRBJ2-3; 9 nucleotides align to TRBD2. CDR1 SGHTA and CDR2 FQGNSA come from the germline V gene. After removal of 1 base from V and 7 bases from J, the junction contained 18 bases not matched to a gene. CDR3 length: 19 residues. Here the CDR3 DNA reads TGTGCCAGCAGCTTAGGTTCCGGCGGGGGGGCCTTGGGTCTGAATACGCAGTATTTT. Translating gives CASSLGSGGGALGLNTQYF.

This clonotype has just a few counts. V is TRBV9 and J is TRBJ1-1; TRBD1 aligns across 7 bases. Trimming at V came to 4 bases and at J to 8 bases, leaving 8 bases not matched to a gene. Per germline, CDR1 SGDLS and CDR2 YYNGEE. This CDR3 is 13 amino acids long. The CDR3 protein is CASSPGGQGEAFF. For the CDR3, the DNA is TGTGCCAGCAGCCCAGGGGGGCAGGGAGAAGCTTTCTTT.

This clonotype was found many times. The V and J genes are TRBV5-1 and TRBJ1-2; D possibly corresponds to TRBD1 (5 bases). Germline values: CDR1 SGHRS, CDR2 YFSETQ. The CDR3 spans 13 residues. V lost 2 bases, J lost 8 bases, and 13 bases lay in between. The CDR3 DNA follows: TGCGCCAGCAGCTTCTTTGGGGGGGAAGGCTACACCTTC. It encodes CASSFFGGEGYTF.